This T cell receptor beta chain originates from a study of T cell repertoires in cytomegalovirus infection. The wider study: Both CMV infection and a matching HLA type were indicated by public TCR beta signatures.

Study findings and constraints: Cumulative frequency of public TCR beta families picked out carriers of CMV plus the relevant HLA. HLA-C-restricted CMV clonotypes gave the most frequent clonotype in two of eight donors.

TCRdb re-analysed the reads in MiXCR, keeping a single row per CDR3 protein. Here the sample spans 450,000 to 600,000 distinct CDR3 sequences, more than 30% being singletons. This clonotype has only a few counts. Its antigen is not known. The CDR3 contains 18 residues. CDR1 and CDR2 (germline): SGHTA, FQGNSA. After removal of 3 bases from V and 0 bases from J, the junction contained 9 bases not matched to a gene. The chain is built from TRBV7-2 and TRBJ2-2; 8 positions agree with TRBD1. The TCR sequence derives from a human donor in good health (CMV status not recorded). Some clones in this sample may be carry-over from other donors' samples. The starting material was cultured PBMCs, obtained from culture after CMV antigen stimulation. The CDR3 region has the DNA TGTGCCAGCAGCTTCTCCGGGACAGGTTTCGCGAACACCGGGGAGCTGTTTTTT. Protein product: CASSFSGTGFANTGELFF.